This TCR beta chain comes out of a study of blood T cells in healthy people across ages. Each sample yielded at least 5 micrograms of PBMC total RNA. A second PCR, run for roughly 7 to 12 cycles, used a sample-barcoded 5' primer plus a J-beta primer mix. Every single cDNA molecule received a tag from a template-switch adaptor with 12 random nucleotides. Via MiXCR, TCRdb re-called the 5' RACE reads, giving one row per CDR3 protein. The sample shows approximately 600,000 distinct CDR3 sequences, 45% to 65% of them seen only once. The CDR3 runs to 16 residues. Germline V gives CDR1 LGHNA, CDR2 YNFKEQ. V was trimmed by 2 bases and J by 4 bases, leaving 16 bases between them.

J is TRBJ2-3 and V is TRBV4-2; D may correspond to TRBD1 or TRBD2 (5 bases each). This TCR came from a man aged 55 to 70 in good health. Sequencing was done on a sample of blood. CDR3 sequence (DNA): TGTGCCAGCAGCCAAACCACCACGGGGCCCCCAGATACGCAGTATTTT. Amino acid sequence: CASSQTTTGPPDTQYF.